A selection of T cell receptor beta chains follows, all from one sample in a study of blood T cell repertoires in COVID-19. Libraries were prepared by immunoSEQ multiplex PCR; TCRdb keeps only in-frame clonotypes and omits some of them. Of approximately 220,000 clones listed, roughly nine tenths are singletons. The sample taken for sequencing was peripheral blood. These TCRs come from a woman aged 45-59 years with acute or convalescent COVID-19. The CDR3 runs from the conserved cysteine through the conserved F or W. Fields, in order: clone size, CDR3 length, J gene, D gene, V gene, CDR3 protein, CDR3 DNA. The D gene is left open where the match is weak. Clone size is stated in some rows and not others, as once, few, many or a class when expanded.

.	13	TRBJ2-5	.	TRBV9	CASSPRSRETQYF	TGTGCCAGCAGCCCCCGTTCTAGAGAGACCCAGTACTTC
.	14	TRBJ1-1	TRBD1	TRBV29-1	CSVKGTGSYTEAFF	TGCAGCGTGAAGGGGACAGGGTCGTACACTGAAGCTTTCTTT
.	13	TRBJ1-1	.	TRBV10-3	CAISGTANTEAFF	TGTGCCATCAGTGGGACAGCGAACACTGAAGCTTTCTTT
once	15	TRBJ2-1	TRBD2	TRBV6-4	CASSAFGGGNNEQFF	TGTGCCAGCAGTGCGTTTGGGGGGGGGAACAATGAGCAGTTCTTC
.	14	TRBJ2-3	.	TRBV6-5	CASSRDWSTDTQYF	TGTGCCAGCAGTCGGGACTGGAGCACAGATACGCAGTATTTT
.	15	TRBJ1-6	TRBD1	TRBV30	CAWNTRTGRNSPLHF	TGTGCCTGGAACACCCGGACAGGGCGTAATTCACCCCTCCACTTT
.	12	TRBJ2-7	TRBD2	TRBV29-1	CSFSGGSYEQYF	TGCAGCTTCTCGGGCGGGAGCTACGAGCAGTACTTC
.	13	TRBJ2-5	.	TRBV7-2	CASSLSGKETQYF	TGTGCCAGCAGCTTGTCGGGGAAAGAGACCCAGTACTTC
.	12	TRBJ2-7	.	TRBV19	CASSLGAGEQYF	TGTGCCAGTAGTTTAGGGGCAGGGGAGCAGTACTTC
.	15	TRBJ1-3	.	TRBV9	CASSVAAGSGNTIYF	TGTGCCAGCAGCGTAGCGGCAGGGTCTGGAAACACCATATATTTT
.	13	TRBJ2-7	.	TRBV14	CASSQETGSVEYF	TGTGCCAGCAGCCAAGAAACAGGATCAGTGGAGTACTTC
.	13	TRBJ1-2	.	TRBV6-1	CASSEEGAYGYTF	TGTGCCAGCAGTGAAGAAGGGGCCTATGGCTACACCTTC
.	14	TRBJ2-2	.	TRBV6-5	CASKNRVKSGELFF	TGTGCCAGCAAAAACAGGGTAAAGTCCGGGGAGCTGTTTTTT
.	14	TRBJ2-2	.	TRBV24-1	CATSSTAGAGELFF	TGTGCCACCAGTAGTACAGCGGGCGCCGGGGAGCTGTTTTTT
.	15	TRBJ1-2	.	TRBV4-3	CASSQNVGGTYGYTF	TGCGCCAGCAGCCAAAACGTCGGCGGCACCTATGGCTACACCTTC
.	16	TRBJ2-1	TRBD2	TRBV7-9	CASSLPGGLADNEQFF	TGTGCCAGCAGCCTGCCCGGAGGACTAGCGGACAATGAGCAGTTCTTC
.	14	TRBJ2-3	.	TRBV6-6	CASSPLVSTDTQYF	TGTGCCAGCAGTCCCCTTGTTAGCACAGATACGCAGTATTTT
.	17	TRBJ1-4	.	TRBV5-4	CASSLDLQVPTNEKLFF	TGTGCCAGCAGCTTGGATCTTCAGGTTCCAACTAATGAAAAACTGTTTTTT
.	14	TRBJ1-3	.	TRBV9	CASSVEGAGNTIYF	TGTGCCAGCAGCGTAGAGGGGGCTGGAAACACCATATATTTT
once	15	TRBJ1-1	TRBD1	TRBV5-1	CASSSRTGGPTEAFF	TGCGCCAGCAGCTCGCGGACAGGGGGGCCCACTGAAGCTTTCTTT
.	15	TRBJ2-5	.	TRBV7-7	CASSSGATPEETQYF	TGTGCCAGCAGCTCAGGGGCTACACCCGAAGAGACCCAGTACTTC
.	13	TRBJ1-1	.	TRBV7-3	CASSSQGDTEAFF	TGTGCCAGCAGTTCGCAGGGTGACACTGAAGCTTTCTTT
.	15	TRBJ1-1	.	TRBV19	CASTLRGSLNTEAFF	TGTGCCAGTACCTTAAGGGGCAGTCTGAACACTGAAGCTTTCTTT
.	14	TRBJ2-4	TRBD2	TRBV3-1/TRBV3-2	CASRWGLGTNIQYF	TGTGCCAGCCGTTGGGGACTAGGGACAAACATTCAGTACTTC
once	15	TRBJ2-4	TRBD1	TRBV7-2	CASSPQGVAKNIQYF	TGTGCCAGCAGCCCCCAGGGGGTGGCCAAAAACATTCAGTACTTC
few	16	TRBJ2-7	TRBD1	TRBV10-3	CAISESSGQGTYEQYF	TGTGCCATCAGTGAGTCGTCGGGACAGGGGACCTACGAGCAGTACTTC
.	16	TRBJ2-7	TRBD2	TRBV19	CASSTRLAGEGYEQYF	TGTGCCAGTAGTACCCGACTAGCGGGAGAGGGCTACGAGCAGTACTTC
.	15	TRBJ2-7	TRBD1	TRBV10-3	CAISVSGGGFYEQYF	TGTGCCATCAGTGTCTCAGGGGGCGGCTTCTACGAGCAGTACTTC
.	16	TRBJ2-3	TRBD2	TRBV9	CASSVLAGGGTDTQYF	TGTGCCAGCAGCGTGTTAGCGGGAGGAGGCACAGATACGCAGTATTTT
.	15	TRBJ2-6	.	TRBV21-1	CASSKQGAGANVLTF	TGTGCCAGCAGCAAACAGGGGGCTGGGGCCAACGTCCTGACTTTC
once	16	TRBJ2-5	TRBD1	TRBV24-1	CATSDWTGGEQETQYF	TGTGCCACCAGTGATTGGACAGGGGGGGAACAAGAGACCCAGTACTTC
.	16	TRBJ2-2	TRBD1	TRBV18	CASSLPRGQATGELFF	TGTGCCAGCTCACTGCCCCGGGGACAGGCCACCGGGGAGCTGTTTTTT
.	14	TRBJ1-1	.	TRBV7-2	CASSVSTVNTEAFF	TGTGCCAGCAGCGTATCCACAGTGAACACTGAAGCTTTCTTT
.	16	TRBJ2-1	TRBD2	TRBV18	CASSSPGTSGYNEQFF	TGTGCCAGCTCATCCCCTGGGACTAGCGGCTACAATGAGCAGTTCTTC
.	16	TRBJ2-5	TRBD2	TRBV5-1	CASSSGLAVYQETQYF	TGCGCCAGCAGTTCGGGACTAGCGGTCTACCAAGAGACCCAGTACTTC
.	16	TRBJ2-1	TRBD2	TRBV7-2	CASSSTGTSGVGEQFF	TGTGCCAGCAGCTCTACCGGGACTAGCGGGGTGGGGGAGCAGTTCTTC
.	14	TRBJ1-4	TRBD1	TRBV7-9	CASSAGQGVEKLFF	TGTGCCAGCAGCGCTGGACAGGGAGTAGAAAAACTGTTTTTT
.	15	TRBJ1-2	TRBD1	TRBV7-2	CASSPRSGQGGGYTF	TGTGCCAGCAGCCCGCGTTCGGGACAGGGCGGTGGCTACACCTTC
.	13	TRBJ1-1	.	TRBV28	CASSRLAGTEAFF	TGTGCCAGCAGTCGGTTAGCTGGCACTGAAGCTTTCTTT
once	16	TRBJ1-3	.	TRBV5-1	CASSFDGYYSGNTIYF	TGCGCCAGCAGCTTCGACGGCTACTACTCTGGAAACACCATATATTTT
.	13	TRBJ2-2	.	TRBV19	CASTAGGPGELFF	TGTGCCAGTACTGCAGGGGGGCCCGGGGAGCTGTTTTTT
few	15	TRBJ2-3	.	TRBV19	CASSMGVLGTDTQYF	TGTGCCAGTAGTATGGGAGTTTTAGGCACAGATACGCAGTATTTT
once	12	TRBJ2-7	.	TRBV5-8	CASTNLGAEQYF	TGTGCCAGCACCAATTTAGGGGCCGAGCAGTACTTC
.	13	TRBJ2-2	.	TRBV29-1	CSVRVPNTGELFF	TGCAGCGTTCGCGTACCGAACACCGGGGAGCTGTTTTTT
few	17	TRBJ1-2	TRBD1	TRBV28	CASSSNLGTATNYGYTF	TGTGCCAGCAGTTCGAACCTCGGGACAGCCACAAACTATGGCTACACCTTC
.	14	TRBJ2-7	TRBD2	TRBV13	CASGLRGRTYEQYF	TGTGCCAGCGGTCTACGCGGGAGGACCTACGAGCAGTACTTC
many	15	TRBJ1-2	.	TRBV11-2	CASSFGTTGNDGYTF	TGTGCCAGCAGCTTCGGTACCACAGGGAACGATGGCTACACCTTC
.	15	TRBJ1-1	TRBD1	TRBV7-8	CASSARDRGPESAFF	TGTGCCAGCAGCGCCCGGGACAGGGGGCCCGAGTCAGCTTTCTTT
.	14	TRBJ1-2	.	TRBV6-2/TRBV6-3	CASSYSYRQDGYTF	TGTGCCAGCAGTTACTCCTACCGACAGGATGGCTACACCTTC
.	13	TRBJ1-5	.	TRBV27	CASSSTVNQPQHF	TGTGCCAGCAGCTCGACAGTCAATCAGCCCCAGCATTTT
.	21	TRBJ2-3	TRBD2	TRBV7-6	CASSSHEGLAGGGGLPDTQYF	TGTGCCAGCAGCTCACACGAAGGACTAGCGGGAGGGGGAGGTCTTCCAGATACGCAGTATTTT
.	13	TRBJ2-2	.	TRBV9	CASSVDPAGELFF	TGTGCCAGCAGCGTAGATCCTGCCGGGGAGCTGTTTTTT
.	16	TRBJ1-3	.	TRBV5-1	CASSKPTGDSGNTIYF	TGCGCCAGCAGCAAACCTACAGGAGACTCTGGAAACACCATATATTTT